The 16 T cell receptor beta chains below come from one sample, sequenced in a study of tumor-infiltrating lymphocytes in localized non-small cell lung cancer. Produced via immunoSEQ multiplex PCR; TCRdb's table is partial and in-frame only. This table holds about 16,000 clones, 70% to 80% found once. The sample taken for sequencing was lung tumor tissue. All receptors derive from a human donor with non-small cell lung cancer.

The rearrangement uses TRBV30 and TRBJ1-2, with no clear D. This CDR3 is built from 14 residues. Germline V CDR1 and CDR2: GTSNPN, SVGIG (reference sequence). Trimming shortened V by 8 bases and J by 1 base, and 17 bases separated the two germline ends. CDR3 region: CARQHGPINYGYTF. The DNA of the CDR3 is TGTGCCAGACAACACGGACCGATTAACTATGGCTACACCTTC. Variable domain in full (rest from reference TRBV30 and TRBJ1-2): SQTIHQWPATLVQPVGSPLSLECTVEGTSNPNLYWYRQAAGRGLQLLFYSVGIGQISSEVPQNLSASRPQDRQFILSSKKLLLSDSGFYLCARQHGPINYGYTFGSGTRLTVV.

V and J are TRBV4-2 and TRBJ1-2; D is perhaps TRBD1 (6 bases). V was cut by 8 bases and J by 3 bases, with 13 bases left in between. Germline V CDR1 and CDR2: LGHNA, YNFKEQ. There are 13 residues in the CDR3. The CDR3 here is CASGTDSDYGYTF. CDR3 nucleotides: TGTGCCAGCGGGACGGACAGCGACTATGGCTACACCTTC.

V is TRBV6-1 and J is TRBJ1-6; D not resolved. Germline loops: CDR1 MNHNS, CDR2 SASEGT. The CDR3 totals 13 residues. The V end was cut by 0 bases, the J end by 10 bases, with 7 bases between. The CDR3 nucleotides are TGTGCCAGCAGTGAAGCGAGAGGGTCACCCCTCCACTTT. It specifies CASSEARGSPLHF.

Here the CDR3 DNA reads TGCGCCAGCAGCCCCGGGAGCCATTCACCTGGGGCCAAAAACATTCAGTACTTC. It is translated as CASSPGSHSPGAKNIQYF. This chain links TRBV4-1 with TRBJ2-4, with D maybe TRBD2 (6 bases). CDR1 is MGHRA and CDR2 is YSYEKL in the germline V gene. Deletions cut 4 bases from V and 1 base from J, with 20 bases between. This CDR3 spans 18 amino acids.

This chain links TRBV19 with TRBJ1-5, with 10 bases aligning to TRBD1. Germline V CDR1 and CDR2: LNHDA, SQIVND (reference sequence). The CDR3 is 14 residues long. The trim removed 9 bases at V and 4 bases at J, leaving 6 bases unmatched. Here the CDR3 reads CASKPGQGNQPQHF. The CDR3 region has the DNA TGTGCCAGCAAACCGGGACAGGGGAATCAGCCCCAGCATTTT.

The chain combines TRBV7-6 with TRBJ2-5, with D possibly being TRBD1 or TRBD2 (6 bases each). The J call is uncertain, as TRBJ2-7 better fits the DNA end. This CDR3 comprises 15 residues. In germline, CDR1 is SGHVS, CDR2 FNYEAQ. CDR3 loop: CASSLVWGAQNEQYF. CDR3 DNA sequence: TGTGCCAGCAGCTTAGTATGGGGGGCACAGAACGAGCAGTACTTC.

This clone was detected a few times. This chain connects TRBV19 to TRBJ1-5; unclear D gene. The CDR3 runs to 14 residues. Deletions cut 7 bases from V and 1 base from J, with 11 bases between. The germline gives CDR1 LNHDA, CDR2 SQIVND (reference sequence). The CDR3 DNA follows: TGTGCCAGTAATGAGCGACCGAGCAATCAGCCCCAGCATTTT. Its translation: CASNERPSNQPQHF.

This rearrangement joins TRBV28 to TRBJ2-2; D is tentatively TRBD1 or TRBD2 (5 bases each). Germline V gives CDR1 MDHEN, CDR2 SYDVKM. V was shortened by 3 bases and J by 4 bases, with 9 bases between the two germline ends. The CDR3 has 14 amino acids. The CDR3: CASSLGVITGELFF. The CDR3, as DNA: TGTGCCAGCAGTTTGGGGGTAATCACCGGGGAGCTGTTTTTT. Using reference TRBV28 and TRBJ2-2 for the parts outside the CDR3, the full variable domain is DVKVTQSSRYLVKRTGEKVFLECVQDMDHENMFWYRQDPGLGLRLIYFSYDVKMKEKGDIPEGYSVSREKKERFSLILESASTNQTSMYLCASSLGVITGELFFGEGSRLTVL.

The gene calls are TRBV2 and TRBJ1-3; a possible D gene is TRBD1 (6 bases). V was shortened by 6 bases and J by 3 bases, with 15 bases between the two germline ends. The CDR3 loop spans 15 amino acids. Per the germline V gene, CDR1 is SNHLY and CDR2 is FYNNEI. The CDR3 reads CASRDDRLGGNTIYF. CDR3 nucleotide sequence: TGTGCCAGCAGAGACGACAGGCTGGGTGGAAACACCATATATTTT.

The chain uses TRBV10-3 and TRBJ2-1, with a weak D call TRBD2 (5 bases). Trimming stripped 7 bases from V and 10 bases from J, with 23 bases between. Per germline, CDR1 ENHRY and CDR2 SYGVKD. This CDR3 region has 15 residues. CDR3 region: CAIKAGPIGGDEQFF. In DNA, the CDR3 is TGTGCCATCAAAGCCGGTCCCATTGGAGGAGACGAGCAGTTCTTC.

The rearrangement uses TRBV6-6 and TRBJ1-2, with TRBD1 as a possible D gene (6 bases). This CDR3 has 13 residues. Germline loops: CDR1 MNHNY, CDR2 SVGAGI (reference sequence). Between the trimmed V and J ends, which lost 5 bases and 7 bases, there was a span of 14 bases. Here the CDR3 reads CASSRTAVGGYTF. As DNA, the CDR3 is TGTGCCAGCAGTCGGACAGCTGTGGGTGGCTACACCTTC.

The J gene is TRBJ2-7, the V gene TRBV4-2; D possibly corresponds to TRBD2 (5 bases). With 1 base removed from V and 3 bases from J, the gap between germline ends came to 19 bases. The CDR3 loop spans 17 amino acids. Germline V gives CDR1 LGHNA, CDR2 YNFKEQ. The chain's CDR3 is CASSQVAIQATYYEQYF. DNA for the CDR3: TGTGCCAGCAGCCAAGTAGCGATCCAGGCAACTTACTACGAGCAGTACTTC.

This clone was picked up a small number of times. The V call is TRBV5-1, the J call TRBJ1-3; no reliable D call. CDR1 is SGHRS and CDR2 is YFSETQ in the germline V gene. The CDR3 totals 14 residues. Trimming took 3 bases from V and 0 from J, leaving 7 bases between them. The CDR3 DNA reads TGCGCCAGCAGCTCGGGTCTCTCTGGAAACACCATATATTTT. As protein: CASSSGLSGNTIYF.

The CDR3 spells CASSGGGQGGQPQHF. CDR3 in DNA: TGTGCCAGCAGCGGGGGGGGACAGGGTGGCCAGCCCCAGCATTTT. The rearrangement joins TRBV21-1 to TRBJ1-5; no DNA check was done on the table's D call, TRBD1. TRBV21-1 is flagged as a pseudogene. CDR3 length equals 15 residues.

The chain has TRBV5-1 and TRBJ1-1; D uncertain. This CDR3 comprises 15 residues. The V end was cut by 4 bases, the J end by 1 base, with 14 bases between. Germline V CDR1 and CDR2: SGHRS, YFSETQ. This chain's CDR3 is CASSGSGHPNTEAFF. The CDR3 DNA is TGCGCCAGCAGCGGCTCGGGTCACCCGAACACTGAAGCTTTCTTT.

V usage is TRBV27 and J usage is TRBJ2-7; D tentatively reads TRBD1 or TRBD2 (5 bases each). CDR3 length: 15 residues. V lost 4 bases and J lost 5, with 18 bases in between. The V gene's germline CDR1 is MNHEY and CDR2 SMNVEV (reference sequence). CDR3 residues: CASSSHGTYQDEQYF. CDR3 sequence (DNA): TGTGCCAGCAGTTCCCATGGGACGTATCAAGACGAGCAGTACTTC.